The following is a T cell receptor (beta chain) sequence with its context. Data came from immunoSEQ multiplex PCR; TCRdb stores just in-frame clones and leaves some out. The data show roughly 120,000 clones, 90% to 95% seen once. It was from resections taken during corrective heart surgery that the thymus tissue came. This record comes from a study of human thymus T cells. With 4 bases removed from V and 1 base from J, the gap between germline ends came to 16 bases. The CDR3 runs 17 residues. Germline V lookup: CDR1 SGHTA, CDR2 FQGNSA. This chain joins TRBV7-2 and TRBJ2-2; D tentatively fits TRBD1 or TRBD2 (5 bases each). Sequenced: thymus tissue. This clonotype was sampled from a boy under three years old with a congenital heart defect but otherwise immunologically healthy. DNA for the CDR3: TGTGCCAGCAGCTCCCACAGCCGGGACCAGAACACCGGGGAGCTGTTTTTT. It specifies CASSSHSRDQNTGELFF.